This entry is about one TCR beta chain. What it binds is not known. These data originate in a study of blood T cells in healthy people across ages. General study findings and limits: Researchers judged that diversity estimates from one million T cells fell short of true values.

A second PCR of 7 to 11 cycles used a sample-barcoded 5' primer and a J-beta primer mix. TCRdb fed the 5' RACE reads into MiXCR, producing one record per CDR3 protein. The profile covers about 650,000 distinct CDR3 sequences, with roughly half appearing a single time and roughly 13% taken by the ten largest. Donors were systemically healthy Caucasian individuals from Russia aged about 6 to 100 years. The CDR3 is 14 residues long. Trimming pared 5 bases from V and 9 bases from J, leaving 17 bases between. The V gene's germline CDR1 is SGHAT and CDR2 FQNNGV. The source material was blood. The rearrangement uses TRBV11-2 and TRBJ2-1; D may be TRBD2 (6 bases). The source is a woman of 80 years or more in good health. DNA for the CDR3: TGTGCCAGCAGCCCTAACTTGGACGGGGGTGAGCAGTTCTTC. It translates to CASSPNLDGGEQFF.